These 28 T cell receptor beta chains were sequenced from one sample in a study of neoadjuvant anti-PD-1 for oral cavity cancer. Libraries were prepared by immunoSEQ multiplex PCR; TCRdb keeps only in-frame clonotypes and omits some of them. Among about 14,000 clones listed, roughly 68% were seen once. The sample was PBMCs, taken before nivolumab (anti-PD-1) treatment. The source is a person aged 35 to 85 with oral cavity squamous cell carcinoma.

The genes are TRBV7-9 and TRBJ1-2, with 9 bases fitting TRBD1. The germline V gene has CDR1 SEHNR and CDR2 FQNEAQ (reference sequence). This CDR3 spans 15 amino acids. Trimming at V came to 5 bases and at J to 6 bases, leaving 10 bases not matched to a gene. The DNA for the CDR3 is TGTGCCAGCAGCCGCCTCGGGACAGGGTCGAATGGCTACACCTTC. Its protein is CASSRLGTGSNGYTF.

This clone has a handful of counts. This rearrangement joins TRBV11-3 to TRBJ2-4; tentative D call: TRBD1 (6 bases). Germline values: CDR1 SGHNT, CDR2 YENEEA. CDR3 length equals 14 residues. The ends were cut back, 5 bases at V and 8 bases at J, with 16 bases in the middle. The CDR3: CASSITRGGDIQYF. CDR3 in DNA: TGTGCCAGCAGCATAACAAGAGGGGGAGACATTCAGTACTTC.

The rearrangement uses TRBV19 and TRBJ1-1, with 8 positions matching TRBD1. The trim removed 4 bases at V and 1 base at J, leaving 2 bases unmatched. Germline V gene lookup returns CDR1 LNHDA and CDR2 SQIVND (reference sequence). The CDR3 spans 14 residues. As DNA, the CDR3 is TGTGCCAGTAGTAGGACAGGGCGGAACACTGAAGCTTTCTTT. Residues: CASSRTGRNTEAFF.

This clone was recorded a few times. The chain uses TRBV2 and TRBJ1-1; D unresolved. Trimming removed 8 bases at V and 3 bases at J, with 10 bases between. This CDR3 contains 12 residues. The germline V gene has CDR1 SNHLY and CDR2 FYNNEI. This CDR3 reads CASWRMDTEAFF. The CDR3 nucleotides are TGTGCCAGCTGGAGGATGGACACTGAAGCTTTCTTT.

The chain employs TRBV27 and TRBJ2-1; D not certain. The CDR3 covers 14 residues. Germline V CDR1 and CDR2: MNHEY, SMNVEV (reference sequence). V lost 3 bases, J lost 0 bases, and 6 bases lay in between. The CDR3 DNA is TGTGCCAGCAGTTTTCTGAGCTCCTACAATGAGCAGTTCTTC. This translates into CASSFLSSYNEQFF.

V usage is TRBV28 and J usage is TRBJ2-7; D gene uncertain. CDR1 and CDR2 (germline): MDHEN, SYDVKM. CDR3 size: 12 residues. The V end lost 2 bases, the J end lost 2 bases, and 4 bases lay between the germline ends. The CDR3 sequence: CASSLGAYEQYF. DNA for the CDR3: TGTGCCAGCAGTTTAGGGGCCTACGAGCAGTACTTC.

Only a few counts were recorded for this clone. J is TRBJ2-5 and V is TRBV5-1; D is unclear. Trimming removed 1 base at V and 7 bases at J, with 11 bases between. The CDR3 is 13 amino acids. Looked up from germline, CDR1 is SGHRS and CDR2 is YFSETQ. Written as DNA, the CDR3 is TGCGCCAGCAGCTTGACGCAGTTCGCGACCCAGTACTTC. This sequence encodes CASSLTQFATQYF.

The table lists this clone with a few counts. The gene calls are TRBV25-1 and TRBJ2-2; D call uncertain. V was pared by 2 bases and J by 3 bases, with 4 bases between. Germline loops: CDR1 MGHDK, CDR2 SYGVNS. The CDR3 is 13 amino acids. DNA of the CDR3: TGTGCCAGCAGTGAAATTGACACCGGGGAGCTGTTTTTT. Translation gives CASSEIDTGELFF.

The chain employs TRBV29-1 and TRBJ2-3; 11 bases match TRBD2. This CDR3 spans 14 amino acids. Trimming took 4 bases from V and 2 from J; bases not matched to a gene: 2. CDR1 and CDR2 from the germline V gene are SQVTM and ANQGSEA. The DNA for the CDR3 is TGCAGCGTTGTGGGACTAGCGGCCACAGATACGCAGTATTTT. Translation: CSVVGLAATDTQYF.

This sequence joins TRBV30 and TRBJ1-2; D remains ambiguous. CDR1 is GTSNPN and CDR2 is SVGIG in the germline V gene (reference sequence). The CDR3 runs to 13 residues. The V and J ends lost 5 bases and 7 bases respectively, with 17 bases between them. CDR3 sequence reads: CAWSPQAQAGYTF. In nucleotides, the CDR3 is TGTGCCTGGTCCCCGCAGGCCCAGGCTGGCTACACCTTC.

V is TRBV25-1 and J is TRBJ1-4; 10 bases align to TRBD1. The ends lost 4 bases at V and 4 bases at J; junction bases unmatched: 6. Germline V lookup: CDR1 MGHDK, CDR2 SYGVNS. The CDR3 has 16 amino acids. CDR3 loop: CASSGGQGTYNEKLFF. The CDR3 DNA reads as TGTGCCAGCAGTGGGGGACAGGGGACATATAATGAAAAACTGTTTTTT.

The chain is built from TRBV5-5 and TRBJ1-1; perhaps TRBD1 as D (5 bases). The V end was cut by 2 bases, the J end by 5 bases, with 25 bases between. The CDR3 is 18 amino acids. Germline loops: CDR1 SGHKS, CDR2 YYEKEE (reference sequence). As DNA, the CDR3 is TGTGCCAGCAGCTTAATCGGGTTGGGGACTTCGTCTCGGACTGAAGCTTTCTTT. Its translation is CASSLIGLGTSSRTEAFF.

The V call is TRBV6-1, the J call TRBJ2-3; D is uncertain. V lost 6 bases to trimming and J lost 6 bases, with 16 bases between them. In germline, CDR1 is MNHNS, CDR2 SASEGT. This CDR3 region has 14 residues. CDR3 nucleotides: TGTGCCAGCAGCCTTCCCCGTCCTGGGGATACGCAGTATTTT. Translated, it gives CASSLPRPGDTQYF.

This clone was detected a few times. The CDR3 bases are TGTGCCAGCAGTTTCTCGCTAAACACTGAAGCTTTCTTT. The encoded protein is CASSFSLNTEAFF. The V call is TRBV27, the J call TRBJ1-1; D ambiguous. There are 13 residues in the CDR3. Germline loops: CDR1 MNHEY, CDR2 SMNVEV (reference sequence). V lost 3 bases, J lost 2 bases, and 7 bases lay in between.

V usage is TRBV6-1 and J usage is TRBJ2-5; the D is unclear. Deletions cut 2 bases from V and 4 bases from J, with 11 bases between. The CDR3 loop spans 14 amino acids. CDR1 is MNHNS, CDR2 SASEGT, per germline. The CDR3 nucleotides are TGTGCCAGCAGTGAATCGGTGGTGGGAGAGACCCAGTACTTC. Encoded protein: CASSESVVGETQYF.

This chain's CDR3 is CASRPVAGKADTQYF. The CDR3 bases are TGTGCCAGCAGACCCGTAGCGGGAAAGGCAGATACGCAGTATTTT. The genes are TRBV11-2 and TRBJ2-3, with TRBD2 matching over 8 bases. J gave up 4 bases and V 6 bases, and 9 bases lay outside the gene matches. CDR1 is SGHAT and CDR2 is FQNNGV in the germline V gene. The CDR3 runs to 15 residues. The full variable domain, completed using reference TRBV11-2 and TRBJ2-3, is EAGVAQSPRYKIIEKRQSVAFWCNPISGHATLYWYQQILGQGPKLLIQFQNNGVVDDSQLPKDRFSAERLKGVDSTLKIQPAKLEDSAVYLCASRPVAGKADTQYFGPGTRLTVL.

The chain has TRBV28 and TRBJ2-6; 9 bases align to TRBD1. The germline CDR1 and CDR2 sequences are MDHEN and SYDVKM. The CDR3 spans 15 residues. Trimming took 5 bases from V and 15 from J; bases not matched to a gene: 14. The CDR3 DNA is TGTGCCAGCAGTCCAACCCATTTTGGACAGGGGTCCCTGACTTTC. It is translated as CASSPTHFGQGSLTF.

This clone was seen a handful of times. The chain recombines TRBV2 with TRBJ2-2; 8 nucleotides match TRBD2. The CDR3 is made up of 14 amino acids. With V trimmed by 11 bases and J by 4 bases, 9 bases remained unmatched. CDR1 and CDR2 from the germline V gene are SNHLY and FYNNEI. CDR3 bases: TGTGCCGGCTCCGGACTAGCTAGCACCGGGGAGCTGTTTTTT. Amino acid sequence: CAGSGLASTGELFF.

J is TRBJ2-7 and V is TRBV19; 8 bases are a match to TRBD1. The junction had 2 bases not matched to a gene; V was cut back by 5 bases and J by 2 bases. CDR1 LNHDA and CDR2 SQIVND come from the germline V gene (reference sequence). This CDR3 is 13 amino acids long. In DNA form, the CDR3 reads TGTGCCAGTAGTCCGGGACAGGCCTACGAGCAGTACTTC. Translated: CASSPGQAYEQYF.

CDR3 protein: CASSPPSTDTQYF. CDR3 DNA: TGTGCCAGCAGTCCTCCCAGCACAGATACGCAGTATTTT. V gene TRBV27 combines with J gene TRBJ2-3, with unresolved D. The CDR3 runs to 13 residues. The germline V gene encodes CDR1 MNHEY and CDR2 SMNVEV (reference sequence). V lost 5 bases and J lost 0, with 6 bases in between.

This clone showed up just once. CDR3 DNA sequence: TGTGCCAGCAGCTTGCTGGACGGTCAAACTTTCTTT. It is translated as CASSLLDGQTFF. J is TRBJ1-1 and V is TRBV5-4; no definite D call. Trimming left V 1 base short and J 12 bases short, with 13 bases between. Germline CDR1 SGHNT, CDR2 YYREEE (reference sequence). The CDR3 loop spans 12 amino acids.

This chain joins TRBV7-8 and TRBJ1-5; TRBD1 is a possible D gene (5 bases). In germline, CDR1 is SGHVS, CDR2 FQNEAQ. The CDR3 sequence is 17 residues long. V was trimmed by 1 base and J by 4 bases, leaving 17 bases between them. Written as DNA, the CDR3 is TGTGCCAGCAGCTTAGGAAGGACAACCGACTCTAATCAGCCCCAGCATTTT. It is translated as CASSLGRTTDSNQPQHF.

J is TRBJ2-7 and V is TRBV5-8; D is uncertain. The CDR3 covers 15 residues. Trimming removed 4 bases at V and 7 bases at J, with 21 bases between. CDR1 SGHTS and CDR2 YDEGEE come from the germline V gene. In DNA, the CDR3 is TGTGCCAGCAGCCCGCCGGCCCGTCTCCTTCTTGAGCAGTACTTC. It encodes CASSPPARLLLEQYF.

The J gene is TRBJ2-4, the V gene TRBV2, with TRBD2 identical over 9 bases. The V gene's germline CDR1 is SNHLY and CDR2 FYNNEI. With V trimmed by 6 bases and J by 6 bases, 6 bases remained unmatched. This CDR3 is 14 amino acids long. The chain's CDR3 is CASRGSGSLNIQYF. CDR3 DNA sequence: TGTGCCAGCAGGGGTAGCGGGAGTCTAAACATTCAGTACTTC.

The rearrangement joins TRBV7-2 to TRBJ1-1; the D gene is possibly TRBD1 (6 bases). Between the trimmed V and J ends, which lost 2 bases and 5 bases, there was a span of 15 bases. This CDR3 comprises 15 residues. The germline V gene has CDR1 SGHTA and CDR2 FQGNSA. CDR3: CASSLQVTGRTEAFF. In DNA, the CDR3 is TGTGCCAGCAGCTTACAAGTAACAGGGAGGACTGAAGCTTTCTTT.

The V and J genes are TRBV7-9 and TRBJ1-4; TRBD1 might be the D (6 bases). The V gene's germline CDR1 is SEHNR and CDR2 FQNEAQ (reference sequence). Trimming stripped 2 bases from V and 0 bases from J, with 13 bases between. This CDR3 spans 17 amino acids. CDR3 region: CASSLNGRTATNEKLFF. DNA of the CDR3: TGTGCCAGCAGCTTAAACGGGCGGACAGCAACTAATGAAAAACTGTTTTTT.

The CDR3 coding sequence is TGTGCCAGCAGTTCCCCCTGGGGGGTAAGGTATGGCTACACCTTC. Encoded protein: CASSSPWGVRYGYTF. The chain links TRBV28 to TRBJ1-2; maybe TRBD1 (5 bases). With 4 bases removed from V and 5 bases from J, the gap between germline ends came to 17 bases. The CDR3 spans 15 residues. Germline CDR1 and CDR2: MDHEN and SYDVKM.

V and J are TRBV2 and TRBJ2-1; no firm D call. Trimming shortened V by 8 bases and J by 4 bases, and 15 bases separated the two germline ends. The CDR3 has 14 amino acids. Germline V lookup: CDR1 SNHLY, CDR2 FYNNEI. The CDR3 DNA follows: TGTGCCAGCCGGGCGGCCGCCCTTTACAATGAGCAGTTCTTC. This codes for CASRAAALYNEQFF. Drawing the rest from reference TRBV2 and TRBJ2-1, the complete variable domain is EPEVTQTPSHQVTQMGQEVILRCVPISNHLYFYWYRQILGQKVEFLVSFYNNEISEKSEIFDDQFSVERPDGSNFTLKIRSTKLEDSAMYFCASRAAALYNEQFFGPGTRLTVL.